The 6 T cell receptor beta chains presented below share a single source sample, sequenced in a study of blood T cells in healthy people across ages. The second PCR ran about 6 to 12 cycles with a sample-barcoded 5' primer and J-beta primers. TCRdb re-derived calls from the 5' RACE reads in MiXCR, one entry per CDR3 protein. The data contain 1 million or so distinct CDR3 sequences, approximately 25% of them singletons. The sample was also reused in another study, on T cells of mothers and their children.

The sample consisted of blood. The receptors here all came from a girl aged 2 to 10 in good health.

This chain connects TRBV4-2 to TRBJ2-7, with D possibly being TRBD2 (7 bases). Germline CDR1 is LGHNA and CDR2 is YNFKEQ. Trimming removed 4 bases from V and 5 bases from J, with 18 bases in between. CDR3 length: 15 amino acids. The CDR3 region has the DNA TGTGCCAGCAGCCGCGACCCGGGGGGCGGCGACGAGCAGTACTTC. Protein: CASSRDPGGGDEQYF.

In its sample, this clonotype was seen a few times. The CDR3 DNA reads as TGCAGTGCTAGTCTCGGGACGACAGATACGCAGTATTTT. Amino acids: CSASLGTTDTQYF. V usage is TRBV20-1 and J usage is TRBJ2-3; D possibly uses TRBD1 or TRBD2 (5 bases each). V gave up 3 bases and J gave up 3 bases, with 10 bases separating them. The germline CDR1 and CDR2 sequences are DFQATT and SNEGSKA (reference sequence). The length of the CDR3 is 13 residues.

This clonotype turned up a few times. Here the CDR3 DNA reads TGCGCCAGCAGTACCTTTCCAGCGGGACTTGCCTTAGCGAACACCGGGGAGCTGTTTTTT. This translates into CASSTFPAGLALANTGELFF. The rearrangement joins TRBV4-1 to TRBJ2-2, with TRBD2 identical over 7 bases. V gave up 6 bases and J gave up 0 bases; unmatched junction bases: 19. The CDR3 covers 20 residues. CDR1 is MGHRA and CDR2 is YSYEKL in the germline V gene.

V and J are TRBV7-6 and TRBJ1-1; D unclear. Germline V gives CDR1 SGHVS, CDR2 FNYEAQ. The CDR3 is made up of 16 amino acids. Trimming shortened V by 4 bases and J by 4 bases, and 19 bases separated the two germline ends. The CDR3 here is CASSSDSRFRSTEAFF. The CDR3 coding sequence is TGTGCCAGCAGCTCAGATAGCAGGTTCCGGAGCACTGAAGCTTTCTTT.

There are a few counts of this clonotype. CDR3 loop: CSAEDRGSESQYF. The CDR3 bases are TGCAGTGCTGAGGACAGGGGGAGCGAGTCCCAGTACTTC. V and J are TRBV20-1 and TRBJ2-5, with 10 bases fitting TRBD1. Germline CDR1 reads DFQATT; CDR2 reads SNEGSKA (reference sequence). The trim removed 5 bases at V and 9 bases at J, leaving 9 bases unmatched. The CDR3 runs 13 residues.

This clonotype was seen a handful of times. This rearrangement joins TRBV20-1 to TRBJ1-4; TRBD1 is a possible D gene (5 bases). Trimming took 2 bases from V and 8 from J, leaving 18 bases between them. CDR3 length: 15 residues. Germline CDR1 reads DFQATT; CDR2 reads SNEGSKA (reference sequence). Here the CDR3 DNA reads TGCAGTGCTAGACAGGTGGGGCGAGTAGGAGAAAAACTGTTTTTT. Its translation: CSARQVGRVGEKLFF.